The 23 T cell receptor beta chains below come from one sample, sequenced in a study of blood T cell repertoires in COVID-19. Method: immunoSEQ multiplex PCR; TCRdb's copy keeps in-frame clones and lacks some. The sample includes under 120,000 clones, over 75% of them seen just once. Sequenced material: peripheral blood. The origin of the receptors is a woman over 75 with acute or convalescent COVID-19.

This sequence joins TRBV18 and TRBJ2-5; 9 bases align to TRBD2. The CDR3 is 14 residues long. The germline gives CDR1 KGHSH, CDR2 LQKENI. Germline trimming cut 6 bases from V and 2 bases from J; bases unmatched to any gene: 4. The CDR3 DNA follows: TGTGCCAGCTCGTCAGCGGGGGGACAAGAGACCCAGTACTTC. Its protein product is CASSSAGGQETQYF.

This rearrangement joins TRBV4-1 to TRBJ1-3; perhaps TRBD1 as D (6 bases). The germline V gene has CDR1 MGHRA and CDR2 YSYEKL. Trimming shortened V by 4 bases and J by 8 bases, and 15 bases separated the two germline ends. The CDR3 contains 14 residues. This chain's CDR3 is CASSPEGVWYTIYF. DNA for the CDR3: TGCGCCAGCAGCCCTGAGGGGGTTTGGTACACCATATATTTT.

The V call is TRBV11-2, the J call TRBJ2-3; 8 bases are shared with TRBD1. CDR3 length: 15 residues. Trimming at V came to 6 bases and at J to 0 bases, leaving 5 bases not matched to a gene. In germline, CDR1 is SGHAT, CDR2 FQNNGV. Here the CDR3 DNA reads TGTGCCAGCAGTATTCAGGGGGCTAGCACAGATACGCAGTATTTT. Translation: CASSIQGASTDTQYF.

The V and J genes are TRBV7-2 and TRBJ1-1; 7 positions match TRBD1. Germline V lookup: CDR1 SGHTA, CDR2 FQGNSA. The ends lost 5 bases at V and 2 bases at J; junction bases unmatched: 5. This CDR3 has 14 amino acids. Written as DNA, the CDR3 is TGTGCCAGCAGCCAACAGGGGATTAACACTGAAGCTTTCTTT. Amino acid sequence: CASSQQGINTEAFF.

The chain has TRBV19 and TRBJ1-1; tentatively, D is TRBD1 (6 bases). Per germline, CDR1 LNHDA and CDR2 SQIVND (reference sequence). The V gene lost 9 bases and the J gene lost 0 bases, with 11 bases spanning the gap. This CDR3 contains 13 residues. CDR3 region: CASRGTLNTEAFF. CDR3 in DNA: TGTGCCAGCAGAGGGACATTGAACACTGAAGCTTTCTTT.

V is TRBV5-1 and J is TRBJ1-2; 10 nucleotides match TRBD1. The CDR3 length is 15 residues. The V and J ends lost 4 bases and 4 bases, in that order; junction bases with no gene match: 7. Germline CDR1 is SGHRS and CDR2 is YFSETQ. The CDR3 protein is CASSPDRGRGYGYTF. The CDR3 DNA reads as TGCGCCAGCAGCCCAGACAGGGGGCGCGGCTATGGCTACACCTTC. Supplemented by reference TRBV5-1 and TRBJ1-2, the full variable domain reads KAGVTQTPRYLIKTRGQQVTLSCSPISGHRSVSWYQQTPGQGLQFLFEYFSETQRNKGNFPGRFSGRQFSNSRSEMNVSTLELGDSALYLCASSPDRGRGYGYTFGSGTRLTVV.

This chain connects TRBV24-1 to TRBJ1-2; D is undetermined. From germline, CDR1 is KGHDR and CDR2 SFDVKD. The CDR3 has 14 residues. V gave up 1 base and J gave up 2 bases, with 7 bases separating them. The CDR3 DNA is TGTGCCACCAGTGATTTTTCCAGAAACTATGGCTACACCTTC. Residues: CATSDFSRNYGYTF.

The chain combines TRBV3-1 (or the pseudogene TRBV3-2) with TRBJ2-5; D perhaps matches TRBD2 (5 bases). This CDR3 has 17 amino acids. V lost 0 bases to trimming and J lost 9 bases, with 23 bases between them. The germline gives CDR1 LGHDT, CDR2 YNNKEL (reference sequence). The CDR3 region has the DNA TGTGCCAGCAGCCAAGATCCAGAGGGATCCAAGAGTGGCGCCCAGTACTTC. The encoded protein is CASSQDPEGSKSGAQYF.

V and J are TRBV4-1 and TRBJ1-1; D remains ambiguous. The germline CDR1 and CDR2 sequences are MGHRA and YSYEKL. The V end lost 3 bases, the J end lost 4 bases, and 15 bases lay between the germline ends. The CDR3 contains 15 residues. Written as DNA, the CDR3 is TGCGCCAGCAGCCAGATTGCGGGAGTGAGCACTGAAGCTTTCTTT. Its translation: CASSQIAGVSTEAFF.

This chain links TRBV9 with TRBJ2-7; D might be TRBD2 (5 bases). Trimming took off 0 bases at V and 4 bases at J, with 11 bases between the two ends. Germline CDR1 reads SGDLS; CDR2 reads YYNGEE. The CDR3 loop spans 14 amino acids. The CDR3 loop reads CASSVGTSTYEQYF. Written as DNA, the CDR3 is TGTGCCAGCAGCGTAGGAACTAGTACGTACGAGCAGTACTTC.

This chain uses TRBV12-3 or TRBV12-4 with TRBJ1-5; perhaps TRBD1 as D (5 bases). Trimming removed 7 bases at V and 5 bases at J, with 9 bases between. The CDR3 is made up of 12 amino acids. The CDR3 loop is CASNRRDQPQHF. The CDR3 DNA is TGTGCCAGCAACAGGAGGGATCAGCCCCAGCATTTT.

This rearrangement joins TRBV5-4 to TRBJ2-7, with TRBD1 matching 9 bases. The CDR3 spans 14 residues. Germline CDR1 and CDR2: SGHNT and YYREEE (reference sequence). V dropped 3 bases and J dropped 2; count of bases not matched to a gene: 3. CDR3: CASSSGQGAYEQYF. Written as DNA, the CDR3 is TGTGCCAGCAGCTCGGGACAGGGAGCCTACGAGCAGTACTTC.

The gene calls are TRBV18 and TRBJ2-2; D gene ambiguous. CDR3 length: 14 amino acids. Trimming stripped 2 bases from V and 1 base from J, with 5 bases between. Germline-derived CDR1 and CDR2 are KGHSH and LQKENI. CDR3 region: CASSPVQNTGELFF. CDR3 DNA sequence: TGTGCCAGCTCACCAGTACAGAACACCGGGGAGCTGTTTTTT.

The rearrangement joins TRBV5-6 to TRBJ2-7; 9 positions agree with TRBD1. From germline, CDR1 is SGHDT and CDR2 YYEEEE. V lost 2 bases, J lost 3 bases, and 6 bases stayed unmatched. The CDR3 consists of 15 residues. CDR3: CASSFPGTGYYEQYF. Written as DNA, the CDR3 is TGTGCCAGCAGCTTCCCCGGGACAGGGTACTACGAGCAGTACTTC.

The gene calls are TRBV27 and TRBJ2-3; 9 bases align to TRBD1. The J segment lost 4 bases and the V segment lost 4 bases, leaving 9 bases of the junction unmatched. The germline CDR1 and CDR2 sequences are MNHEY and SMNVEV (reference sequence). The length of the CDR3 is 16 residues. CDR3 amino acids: CASSSGDRAHPDTQYF. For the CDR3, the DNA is TGTGCCAGCAGTTCGGGGGACAGGGCTCACCCAGATACGCAGTATTTT.

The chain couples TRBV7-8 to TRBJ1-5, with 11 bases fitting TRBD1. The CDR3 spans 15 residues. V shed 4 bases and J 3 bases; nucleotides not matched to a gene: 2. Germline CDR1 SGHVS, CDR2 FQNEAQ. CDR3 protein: CASSWTGGTNQPQHF. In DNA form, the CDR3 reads TGTGCCAGCAGCTGGACAGGGGGCACCAATCAGCCCCAGCATTTT.

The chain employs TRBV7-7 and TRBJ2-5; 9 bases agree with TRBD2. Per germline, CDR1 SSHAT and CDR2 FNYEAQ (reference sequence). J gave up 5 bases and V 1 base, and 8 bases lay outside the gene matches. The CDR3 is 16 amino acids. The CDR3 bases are TGTGCCAGCAGCTTAGAAGGTCTAGCGGGGATTGAGACCCAGTACTTC. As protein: CASSLEGLAGIETQYF.

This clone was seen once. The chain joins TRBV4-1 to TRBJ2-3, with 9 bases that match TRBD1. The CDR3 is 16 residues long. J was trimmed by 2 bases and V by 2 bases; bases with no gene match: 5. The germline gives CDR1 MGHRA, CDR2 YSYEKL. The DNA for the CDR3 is TGCGCCAGCAGCCAAAGAGGGACAGGGCTCACAGATACGCAGTATTTT. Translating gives CASSQRGTGLTDTQYF.

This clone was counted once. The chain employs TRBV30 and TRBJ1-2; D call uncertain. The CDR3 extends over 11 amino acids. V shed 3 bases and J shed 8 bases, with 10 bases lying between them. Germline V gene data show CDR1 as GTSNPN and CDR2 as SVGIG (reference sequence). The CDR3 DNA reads TGTGCCTGGAGCACGGGGTACGGCTACACCTTC. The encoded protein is CAWSTGYGYTF.

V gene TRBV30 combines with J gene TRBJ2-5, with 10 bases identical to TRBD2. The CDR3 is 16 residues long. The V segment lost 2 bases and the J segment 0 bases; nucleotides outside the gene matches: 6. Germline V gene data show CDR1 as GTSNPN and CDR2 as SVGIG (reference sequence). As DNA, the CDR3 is TGTGCCTGGAGTCTTAGCGGGGGGACGTACCAAGAGACCCAGTACTTC. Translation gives CAWSLSGGTYQETQYF.

Written as DNA, the CDR3 is TGTGCCAGCTCACCAGTGGTAGGGGTCAACTATGGCTACACCTTC. Encoded protein: CASSPVVGVNYGYTF. This sequence joins TRBV18 and TRBJ1-2; perhaps TRBD1 as D (5 bases). The CDR3 runs to 15 residues. CDR1 is KGHSH and CDR2 is LQKENI in the germline V gene. V was shortened by 2 bases and J by 2 bases, with 12 bases between the two germline ends. Based on the CDR3 plus reference TRBV18 and TRBJ1-2, the full variable domain is NAGVMQNPRHLVRRRGQEARLRCSPMKGHSHVYWYRQLPEEGLKFMVYLQKENIIDESGMPKERFSAEFPKEGPSILRIQQVVRGDSAAYFCASSPVVGVNYGYTFGSGTRLTVV.

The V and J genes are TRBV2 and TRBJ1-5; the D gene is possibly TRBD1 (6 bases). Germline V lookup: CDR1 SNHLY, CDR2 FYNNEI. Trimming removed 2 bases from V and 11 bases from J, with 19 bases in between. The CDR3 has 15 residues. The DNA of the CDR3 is TGTGCCAGCAGTGAACTTGGACAGACTAGCGGGGCCCAGCATTTT. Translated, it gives CASSELGQTSGAQHF.

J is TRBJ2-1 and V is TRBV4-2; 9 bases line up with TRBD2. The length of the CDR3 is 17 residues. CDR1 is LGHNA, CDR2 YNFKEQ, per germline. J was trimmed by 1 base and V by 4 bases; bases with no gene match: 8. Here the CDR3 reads CASSLIRTSVSYNEQFF. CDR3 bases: TGTGCCAGCAGCCTCATACGGACTAGCGTTTCCTACAATGAGCAGTTCTTC.